What follows are 30 T cell receptor beta chains derived from one specimen sequenced in a study of cytomegalovirus exposure and HLA in healthy donors. In the PCR, 60 Vbeta and 13 Jbeta primers were used. TCRdb's copy holds only in-frame clones and misses some; the assay was immunoSEQ multiplex PCR. The data show more than 150,000 clones, 84% seen once. The sequencing sample was made of PBMCs. These receptors all come from a boy aged 5-17 years in good health and CMV-seronegative.

J is TRBJ2-1 and V is TRBV7-9; tentatively, D is TRBD2 (6 bases). CDR3 size: 17 residues. CDR1 and CDR2 (germline): SEHNR, FQNEAQ (reference sequence). Deletions cut 5 bases from V and 1 base from J, with 18 bases between. CDR3 sequence: CASSLRGSGESYNEQFF. The CDR3 bases are TGTGCCAGCAGCCTTAGAGGTTCGGGAGAGTCCTACAATGAGCAGTTCTTC. The variable domain in full, with the rest retrieved from reference TRBV7-9 and TRBJ2-1, is DTGVSQNPRHKITKRGQNVTFRCDPISEHNRLYWYRQTLGQGPEFLTYFQNEAQLEKSRLLSDRFSAERPKGSFSTLEIQRTEQGDSAMYLCASSLRGSGESYNEQFFGPGTRLTVL.

This clone is a singleton in its sample. CDR3: CASRAVSSYNEQFF. CDR3 bases: TGTGCCAGCAGAGCCGTAAGCTCCTACAATGAGCAGTTCTTC. The chain is built from TRBV6-5 and TRBJ2-1; D is unresolved. The V gene's germline CDR1 is MNHEY and CDR2 SVGAGI. Trimming removed 6 bases at V and 0 bases at J, with 9 bases between. The CDR3 totals 14 residues.

This clone was seen a single time. CDR3 in DNA: TGTGCCAGCAGGGAGAGCTCCTACGAGCAGTACTTC. This encodes CASRESSYEQYF. This rearrangement joins TRBV2 to TRBJ2-7, with unresolved D. Germline values: CDR1 SNHLY, CDR2 FYNNEI. This CDR3 is built from 12 residues. Trimming removed 6 bases from V and 0 bases from J, with 6 bases in between.

The chain joins TRBV7-9 to TRBJ1-5; D unresolved. V lost 3 bases, J lost 6 bases, and 9 bases lay in between. Germline V CDR1 and CDR2: SEHNR, FQNEAQ (reference sequence). CDR3 size: 13 residues. The CDR3 region is CASSFAGRQPQHF. The CDR3 DNA follows: TGTGCCAGCAGCTTCGCGGGTCGTCAGCCCCAGCATTTT.

The chain employs TRBV11-3 and TRBJ1-1; the D is unclear. V was clipped by 1 base and J by 2 bases, with 5 bases between them. The CDR3 totals 13 residues. From germline, CDR1 is SGHNT and CDR2 YENEEA. CDR3 amino acids: CASSLGDNTEAFF. In nucleotides, the CDR3 is TGTGCCAGCAGCTTAGGAGATAACACTGAAGCTTTCTTT.

CDR3 protein: CASTPLAEATDTQYF. Written as DNA, the CDR3 is TGTGCCAGCACCCCACTAGCGGAGGCCACAGATACGCAGTATTTT. The V gene is TRBV6-1, the J gene TRBJ2-3, with 8 bases identical to TRBD2. The V and J ends lost 7 bases and 2 bases, in that order; junction bases with no gene match: 8. The CDR3 runs 15 residues. Germline assignment: CDR1 MNHNS and CDR2 SASEGT.

The chain links TRBV30 to TRBJ1-4, with TRBD1 matching over 7 bases. The V gene's germline CDR1 is GTSNPN and CDR2 SVGIG (reference sequence). This CDR3 is 15 amino acids long. Trimming removed 3 bases from V and 6 bases from J; junction bases left unmatched: 10. DNA of the CDR3: TGTGCCTGGAGGGACGTACAGGGGAGGCATGAAAAACTGTTTTTT. Its translation is CAWRDVQGRHEKLFF.

The J gene is TRBJ2-1, the V gene TRBV7-2; TRBD2 agrees at 9 bases. CDR1 and CDR2 from the germline V gene are SGHTA and FQGNSA. The CDR3 has 16 residues. V was clipped by 0 bases and J by 1 base; unmatched bases: 1. CDR3 coding DNA: TGTGCCAGCAGCTTAGCGGCGGGGGGGTCCTACAATGAGCAGTTCTTC. This encodes CASSLAAGGSYNEQFF.

V usage is TRBV23-1 and J usage is TRBJ1-1; D perhaps matches TRBD1 (5 bases). TRBV23-1 is treated as an ORF (open reading frame) with a function not yet certain. The CDR3 is made up of 14 amino acids. V was cut by 8 bases and J by 5 bases, with 18 bases left in between. The CDR3: CASVPGGGWTEAFF. In DNA form, the CDR3 reads TGCGCCAGCGTTCCCGGGGGGGGTTGGACTGAAGCTTTCTTT.

The chain links TRBV29-1 to TRBJ2-1; a possible D gene is TRBD2 (6 bases). CDR3 size: 15 residues. Trimming pared 1 base from V and 0 bases from J, leaving 10 bases between. CDR1 and CDR2 (germline): SQVTM, ANQGSEA. CDR3 sequence reads: CSVEGGDFSYNEQFF. The CDR3 nucleotides read TGCAGCGTTGAAGGGGGGGACTTCTCCTACAATGAGCAGTTCTTC.

The chain employs TRBV27 and TRBJ1-2; TRBD1 matches 11 bases. CDR1 and CDR2 (germline): MNHEY, SMNVEV (reference sequence). This CDR3 is built from 15 residues. Losses at the gene ends were 5 bases for V and 1 base for J; bases not matched to a gene: 3. The CDR3 DNA reads as TGTGCCAGCAGTATCGGGACAGGGGGTAACTATGGCTACACCTTC. Translating gives CASSIGTGGNYGYTF.

This chain links TRBV6-5 with TRBJ2-7; D perhaps matches TRBD2 (6 bases). Germline V gene data show CDR1 as MNHEY and CDR2 as SVGAGI. Deletions cut 4 bases from V and 7 bases from J, with 8 bases between. The CDR3 loop spans 11 amino acids. CDR3 sequence: CASSSGLEQYF. The CDR3 DNA is TGTGCCAGCAGTTCAGGACTAGAGCAGTACTTC.

The chain is built from TRBV7-8 and TRBJ2-7, with D hard to call. CDR3 length equals 14 residues. From germline, CDR1 is SGHVS and CDR2 FQNEAQ. V was cut by 3 bases and J by 0 bases, with 9 bases left in between. CDR3 DNA: TGTGCCAGCAGCTTGTCCCAGGTCTCCTACGAGCAGTACTTC. Translated: CASSLSQVSYEQYF.

The gene calls are TRBV5-4 and TRBJ2-1; D perhaps matches TRBD2 (5 bases). The CDR3 covers 16 residues. The V gene's germline CDR1 is SGHNT and CDR2 YYREEE (reference sequence). V shed 4 bases and J shed 4 bases, with 18 bases lying between them. CDR3 amino acids: CASSLPRHEGYNEQFF. The CDR3 nucleotides are TGTGCCAGCAGCCTCCCTCGACATGAGGGTTACAATGAGCAGTTCTTC.

The genes are TRBV7-3 and TRBJ2-7; weak D call: TRBD1 (5 bases). CDR3 length: 14 amino acids. Trimming left V 6 bases short and J 1 base short, with 13 bases between. Germline assignment: CDR1 SGHTA and CDR2 FQGTGA. The CDR3 coding sequence is TGTGCCAGCAGTCCGACAGCTCGTTCCTACGAGCAGTACTTC. Protein product: CASSPTARSYEQYF. Full variable domain (remainder filled in from reference TRBV7-3 and TRBJ2-7): GAGVSQTPSNKVTEKGKYVELRCDPISGHTALYWYRQSLGQGPEFLIYFQGTGAADDSGLPNDRFFAVRPEGSVSTLKIQRTERGDSAVYLCASSPTARSYEQYFGPGTRLTVT.

The V call is TRBV7-9, the J call TRBJ1-5, with 8 nucleotides matching TRBD1. This CDR3 spans 15 amino acids. V lost 6 bases to trimming and J lost 0 bases; unmatched junction nucleotides: 4. CDR1 and CDR2 from the germline V gene are SEHNR and FQNEAQ (reference sequence). The CDR3, as DNA: TGTGCCAGCAGTCAGGGGGCCTATAGCAATCAGCCCCAGCATTTT. This sequence encodes CASSQGAYSNQPQHF.

The chain is built from TRBV4-1 and TRBJ1-1; no firm D call. The V and J ends lost 0 bases and 4 bases respectively, with 15 bases between them. This CDR3 spans 16 amino acids. In germline, CDR1 is MGHRA, CDR2 YSYEKL. The CDR3 nucleotides are TGCGCCAGCAGCCAAGAGGGCAGCCGGACTATCACTGAAGCTTTCTTT. Residues: CASSQEGSRTITEAFF.

The chain combines TRBV6-5 with TRBJ1-1; tentatively, D is TRBD1 (6 bases). The V gene's germline CDR1 is MNHEY and CDR2 SVGAGI. V was pared by 5 bases and J by 1 base, with 11 bases between. The CDR3 has 14 residues. CDR3 in DNA: TGTGCCAGCAGTATTGTGGGGGCGAACACTGAAGCTTTCTTT. Its protein product is CASSIVGANTEAFF.

The V call is TRBV2, the J call TRBJ2-1; 8 nucleotides line up with TRBD2. J lost 2 bases, V lost 8 bases, and 5 bases had no gene match. Germline V lookup: CDR1 SNHLY, CDR2 FYNNEI. The CDR3 loop spans 14 amino acids. CDR3: CASSVLAAYNEQFF. The DNA of the CDR3 is TGTGCCAGCTCCGTACTAGCGGCCTACAATGAGCAGTTCTTC.

The chain joins TRBV15 to TRBJ1-1; TRBD1 agrees at 9 bases. The germline V gene has CDR1 LNHNV and CDR2 YYDKDF (reference sequence). The CDR3 contains 13 residues. The V and J ends lost 1 base and 9 bases, in that order; junction bases with no gene match: 3. The CDR3, as DNA: TGTGCCACCAGCAGAGGGACAGGGGTGAAAGCTTTCTTT. Amino acids: CATSRGTGVKAFF.

The gene calls are TRBV5-6 and TRBJ2-3; 11 positions match TRBD2. J gave up 7 bases and V 0 bases, and 7 bases lay outside the gene matches. CDR1 and CDR2 (germline): SGHDT, YYEEEE. The CDR3 extends over 16 amino acids. The CDR3, as DNA: TGTGCCAGCAGCTTGGACCTAGCGGGGGGTCGGAATACGCAGTATTTT. Its translation is CASSLDLAGGRNTQYF.

The rearrangement links TRBV11-2 to TRBJ1-5; D is ambiguous. CDR1 is SGHAT and CDR2 is FQNNGV in the germline V gene. Trimming removed 5 bases from V and 0 bases from J, with 14 bases in between. CDR3 size: 16 residues. The CDR3 bases are TGTGCCAGCAGCCGCTTTGAGGAATTTAGCAATCAGCCCCAGCATTTT. This gives the protein CASSRFEEFSNQPQHF.

V and J are TRBV5-6 and TRBJ1-1, with D perhaps TRBD1 (5 bases). The V gene lost 2 bases and the J gene lost 0 bases, with 14 bases spanning the gap. The length of the CDR3 is 16 residues. The germline CDR1 and CDR2 sequences are SGHDT and YYEEEE. This CDR3 is CASSFTRQHLNTEAFF. CDR3 nucleotide sequence: TGTGCCAGCAGCTTTACCCGACAGCACCTGAACACTGAAGCTTTCTTT.

The chain employs TRBV29-1 and TRBJ2-7; 8 positions agree with TRBD1. CDR1 and CDR2 from the germline V gene are SQVTM and ANQGSEA. V shed 6 bases and J 1 base; nucleotides not matched to a gene: 20. CDR3 length: 18 amino acids. The CDR3 loop is CSVVGPDRALSRSYEQYF. DNA of the CDR3: TGCAGCGTGGTGGGTCCGGACAGGGCCCTCTCTCGTTCCTACGAGCAGTACTTC.

V gene TRBV5-1 combines with J gene TRBJ1-4, with D maybe TRBD1 (5 bases). Trimming left V 0 bases short and J 4 bases short, with 13 bases between. CDR3 length: 16 residues. Germline V lookup: CDR1 SGHRS, CDR2 YFSETQ. In DNA form, the CDR3 reads TGCGCCAGCAGCTTGGGATTACGGGGGGATAATGAAAAACTGTTTTTT. Translation gives CASSLGLRGDNEKLFF.

The chain has TRBV5-1 and TRBJ2-3, with 9 bases fitting TRBD1. Germline CDR1 is SGHRS and CDR2 is YFSETQ. V shed 2 bases, J shed 6 bases, and the junction held 7 bases outside the gene matches. CDR3 length: 15 amino acids. CDR3 protein: CASSFRDRASDTQYF. As DNA, the CDR3 is TGCGCCAGCAGCTTCCGGGACAGGGCGTCCGATACGCAGTATTTT. Full variable domain (rest looked up from reference TRBV5-1 and TRBJ2-3): KAGVTQTPRYLIKTRGQQVTLSCSPISGHRSVSWYQQTPGQGLQFLFEYFSETQRNKGNFPGRFSGRQFSNSRSEMNVSTLELGDSALYLCASSFRDRASDTQYFGPGTRLTVL.

J is TRBJ2-1 and V is TRBV5-1; the D gene is possibly TRBD1 (5 bases). CDR3 length: 14 amino acids. The V end was cut by 0 bases, the J end by 9 bases, with 13 bases between. Germline V CDR1 and CDR2: SGHRS, YFSETQ. CDR3 coding DNA: TGCGCCAGCAGCTTGGTACAGGATATAGGTGAGCAGTTCTTC. The encoded protein is CASSLVQDIGEQFF.

The chain couples TRBV7-3 to TRBJ2-7; D ambiguous. CDR1 is SGHTA, CDR2 FQGTGA, per germline. This CDR3 region has 14 residues. V was trimmed by 2 bases and J by 6 bases, leaving 14 bases between them. CDR3 coding DNA: TGTGCCAGCAGCTTAGAAGCTCTTACGGGCGAGCAGTACTTC. Its translation is CASSLEALTGEQYF. Combining the CDR3 with reference TRBV7-3 and TRBJ2-7 gives the whole variable domain GAGVSQTPSNKVTEKGKYVELRCDPISGHTALYWYRQSLGQGPEFLIYFQGTGAADDSGLPNDRFFAVRPEGSVSTLKIQRTERGDSAVYLCASSLEALTGEQYFGPGTRLTVT.

V and J are TRBV9 and TRBJ1-6; D ambiguous. Germline CDR1 is SGDLS and CDR2 is YYNGEE. V was cut by 6 bases and J by 7 bases, with 8 bases left in between. This CDR3 spans 12 amino acids. CDR3 bases: TGTGCCAGCAACAACGGGAATTCACCCCTCCACTTT. Translating gives CASNNGNSPLHF.

CDR3 in DNA: TGTGCCAGCAGCGTAGGCCCTATAAAGGGGCCTAATCAGCCCCAGCATTTT. Protein product: CASSVGPIKGPNQPQHF. V and J are TRBV9 and TRBJ1-5; a possible D gene is TRBD1 (5 bases). Trimming cost V 0 bases and J 4 bases, with 17 bases left between them. This CDR3 has 17 amino acids. Germline V gene data show CDR1 as SGDLS and CDR2 as YYNGEE.